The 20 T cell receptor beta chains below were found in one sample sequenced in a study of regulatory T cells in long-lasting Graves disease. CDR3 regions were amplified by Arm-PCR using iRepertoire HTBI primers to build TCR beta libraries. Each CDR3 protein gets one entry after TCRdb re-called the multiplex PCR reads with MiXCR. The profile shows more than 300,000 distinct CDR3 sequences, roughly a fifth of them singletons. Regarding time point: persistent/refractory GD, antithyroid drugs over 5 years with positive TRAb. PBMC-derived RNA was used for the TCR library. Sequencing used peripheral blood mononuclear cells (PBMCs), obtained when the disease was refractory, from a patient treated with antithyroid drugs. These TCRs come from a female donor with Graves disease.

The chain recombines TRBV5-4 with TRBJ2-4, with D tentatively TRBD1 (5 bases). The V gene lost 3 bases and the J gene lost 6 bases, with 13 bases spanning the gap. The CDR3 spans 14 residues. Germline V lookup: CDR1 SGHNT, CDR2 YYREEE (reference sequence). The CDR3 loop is CASSSQGKRNIQYF. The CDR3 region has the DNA TGTGCCAGCAGCTCTCAGGGTAAAAGAAACATTCAGTACTTC.

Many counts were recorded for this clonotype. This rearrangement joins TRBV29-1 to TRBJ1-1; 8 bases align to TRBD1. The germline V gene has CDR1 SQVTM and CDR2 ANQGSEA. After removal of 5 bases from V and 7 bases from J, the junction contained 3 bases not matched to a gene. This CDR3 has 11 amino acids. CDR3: CSVQGAGEAFF. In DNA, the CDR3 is TGCAGCGTTCAGGGGGCGGGTGAAGCTTTCTTT.

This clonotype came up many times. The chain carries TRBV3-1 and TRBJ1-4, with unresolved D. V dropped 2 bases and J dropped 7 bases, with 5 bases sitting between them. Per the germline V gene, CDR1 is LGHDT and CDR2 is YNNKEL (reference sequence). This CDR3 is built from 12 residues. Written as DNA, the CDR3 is TGTGCCAGCAGCCAATACGGTGAAAAACTGTTTTTT. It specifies CASSQYGEKLFF.

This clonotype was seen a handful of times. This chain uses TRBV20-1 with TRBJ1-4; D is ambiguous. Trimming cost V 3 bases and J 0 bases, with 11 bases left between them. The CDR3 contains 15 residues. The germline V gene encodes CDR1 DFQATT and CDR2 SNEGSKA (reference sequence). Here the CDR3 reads CSARDRISTNEKLFF. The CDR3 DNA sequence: TGCAGTGCTAGGGACCGGATTTCAACTAATGAAAAACTGTTTTTT.

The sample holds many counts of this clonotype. CDR3 protein: CASSQATGQYYGYTF. DNA for the CDR3: TGCGCCAGCAGCCAAGCAACCGGACAGTACTATGGCTACACCTTC. The J gene is TRBJ1-2, the V gene TRBV4-3; possibly TRBD1 for D (6 bases). This CDR3 spans 15 amino acids. Germline CDR1 LGHNA, CDR2 YSLEER. V lost 1 base and J lost 3, with 12 bases in between.

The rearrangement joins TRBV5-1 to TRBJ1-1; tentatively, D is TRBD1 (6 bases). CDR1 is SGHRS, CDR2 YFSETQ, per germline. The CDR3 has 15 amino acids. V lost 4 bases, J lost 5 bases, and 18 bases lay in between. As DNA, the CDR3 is TGCGCCAGCAGCGAGCGCGGCCAGGGGAGGACTGAAGCTTTCTTT. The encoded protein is CASSERGQGRTEAFF.

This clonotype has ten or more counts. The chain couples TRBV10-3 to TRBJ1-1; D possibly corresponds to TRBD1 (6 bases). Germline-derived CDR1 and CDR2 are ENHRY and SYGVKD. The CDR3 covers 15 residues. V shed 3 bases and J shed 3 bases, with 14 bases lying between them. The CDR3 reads CAISDPTGRYTEAFF. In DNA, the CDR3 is TGTGCCATCAGTGATCCGACAGGCAGGTACACTGAAGCTTTCTTT.

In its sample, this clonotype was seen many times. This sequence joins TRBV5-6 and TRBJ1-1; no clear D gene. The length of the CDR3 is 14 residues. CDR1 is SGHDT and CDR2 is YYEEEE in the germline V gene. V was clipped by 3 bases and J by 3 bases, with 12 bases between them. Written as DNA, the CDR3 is TGTGCCAGCAGCTGGGTCCGGTGGGACACTGAAGCTTTCTTT. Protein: CASSWVRWDTEAFF.

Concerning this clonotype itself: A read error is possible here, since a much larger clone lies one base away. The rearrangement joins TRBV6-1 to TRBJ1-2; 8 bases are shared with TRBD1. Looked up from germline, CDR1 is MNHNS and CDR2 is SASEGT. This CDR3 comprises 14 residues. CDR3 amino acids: CASSEAGGHYGYTF. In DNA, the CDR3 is TGTGCCAGCAGCGAAGCAGGGGGCCACTATGGCTACACCTTC.

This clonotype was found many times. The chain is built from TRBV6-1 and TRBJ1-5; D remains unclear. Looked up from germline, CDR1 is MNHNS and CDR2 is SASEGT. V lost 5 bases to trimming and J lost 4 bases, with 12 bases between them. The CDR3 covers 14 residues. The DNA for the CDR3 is TGTGCCAGCAGTACGCGGCAGCAAAATCAGCCCCAGCATTTT. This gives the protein CASSTRQQNQPQHF.

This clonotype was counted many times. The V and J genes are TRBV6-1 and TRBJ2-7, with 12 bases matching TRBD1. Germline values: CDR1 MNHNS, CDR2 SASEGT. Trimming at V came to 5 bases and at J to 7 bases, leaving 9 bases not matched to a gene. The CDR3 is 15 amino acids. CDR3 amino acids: CASSTSGQGAREQYF. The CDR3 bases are TGTGCCAGCAGTACATCGGGACAGGGGGCGCGTGAGCAGTACTTC.

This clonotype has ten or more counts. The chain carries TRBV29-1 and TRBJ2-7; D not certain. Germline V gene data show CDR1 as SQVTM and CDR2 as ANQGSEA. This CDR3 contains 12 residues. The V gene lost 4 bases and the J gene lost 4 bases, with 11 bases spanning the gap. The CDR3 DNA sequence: TGCAGCGTTGTAGAGACGGCATACGAGCAGTACTTC. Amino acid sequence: CSVVETAYEQYF.

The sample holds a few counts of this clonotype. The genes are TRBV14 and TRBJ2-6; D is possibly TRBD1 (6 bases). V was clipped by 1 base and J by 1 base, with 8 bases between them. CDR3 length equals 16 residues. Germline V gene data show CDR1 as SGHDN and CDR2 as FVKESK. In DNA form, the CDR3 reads TGTGCCAGCAGCCAAGTAAGGGGGTCTGGGGCCAACGTCCTGACTTTC. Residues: CASSQVRGSGANVLTF.

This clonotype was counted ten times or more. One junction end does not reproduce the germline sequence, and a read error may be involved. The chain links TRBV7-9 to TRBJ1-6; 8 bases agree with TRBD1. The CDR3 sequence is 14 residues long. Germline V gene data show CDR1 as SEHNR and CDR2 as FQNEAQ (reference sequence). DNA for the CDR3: TGCGCCAGCAGCCGGGGACAGGATAATTCACCCCTCCACTTT. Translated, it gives CASSRGQDNSPLHF.

The DNA of the CDR3 is TGCAGTGCTAGCCAGAGAGCAGATACGCAGTATTTT. Amino acids: CSASQRADTQYF. The chain joins TRBV20-1 to TRBJ2-3; D is ambiguous. Germline CDR1 and CDR2: DFQATT and SNEGSKA (reference sequence). V lost 3 bases and J 4 bases, leaving 8 bases between the germline ends. The CDR3 runs to 12 residues.

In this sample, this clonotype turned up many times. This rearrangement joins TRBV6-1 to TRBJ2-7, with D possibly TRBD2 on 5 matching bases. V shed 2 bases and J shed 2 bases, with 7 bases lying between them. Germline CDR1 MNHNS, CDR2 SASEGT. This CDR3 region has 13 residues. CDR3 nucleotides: TGTGCCAGCAGTGAATACGGGGCCTACGAGCAGTACTTC. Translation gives CASSEYGAYEQYF.

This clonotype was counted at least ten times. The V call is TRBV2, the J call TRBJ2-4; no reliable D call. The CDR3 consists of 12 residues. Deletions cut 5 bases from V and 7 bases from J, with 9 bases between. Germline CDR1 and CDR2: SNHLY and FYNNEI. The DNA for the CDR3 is TGTGCCAGCAGTCCCTTACAGAACATTCAGTACTTC. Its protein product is CASSPLQNIQYF.

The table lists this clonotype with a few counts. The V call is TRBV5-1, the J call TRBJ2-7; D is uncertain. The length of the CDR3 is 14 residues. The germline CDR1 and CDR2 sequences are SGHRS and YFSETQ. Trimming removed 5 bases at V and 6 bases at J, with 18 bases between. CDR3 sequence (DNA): TGCGCCAGCAGGCCTGGGCCAATTTACGGCGAGCAGTACTTC. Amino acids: CASRPGPIYGEQYF.

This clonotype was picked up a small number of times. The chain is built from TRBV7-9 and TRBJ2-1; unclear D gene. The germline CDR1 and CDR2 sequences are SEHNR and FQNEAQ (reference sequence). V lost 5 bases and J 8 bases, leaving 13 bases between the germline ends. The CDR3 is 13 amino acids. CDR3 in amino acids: CASSPPYNDEQFF. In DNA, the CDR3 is TGTGCCAGCAGCCCCCCATACAACGATGAGCAGTTCTTC.

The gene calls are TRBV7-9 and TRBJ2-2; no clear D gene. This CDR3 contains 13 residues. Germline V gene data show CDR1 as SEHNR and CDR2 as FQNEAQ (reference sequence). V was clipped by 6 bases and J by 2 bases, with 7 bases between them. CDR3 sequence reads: CASRSVNTGELFF. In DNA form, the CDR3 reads TGTGCCAGCAGATCTGTAAACACCGGGGAGCTGTTTTTT.